This T cell receptor beta chain originates from a study of T cells in localized non-small cell lung cancer. Clones were read by immunoSEQ multiplex PCR, and TCRdb kept only the in-frame ones, dropping some. The repertoire holds 24,000 or so clones, approximately 90% seen once, with around 7% in the top ten. This clone was detected only once. The antigen is unknown. CDR1 is SGHNT, CDR2 YENEEA, per germline. The CDR3 has 13 amino acids. Trimming removed 4 bases at V and 3 bases at J, with 10 bases between. Notes on the study in general: Uninvolved nearby lung showed the greatest T cell clonality, exceeding that found in tumor. Turning up in adjacent lung were a median about 61 of the top 100 tumor clones.

This receptor was identified in a woman aged 40-70 years with stage I lung adenocarcinoma. The chain employs TRBV11-3 and TRBJ2-7; possibly TRBD1 for D (6 bases). Material: peripheral blood, obtained before any cancer treatment. The CDR3 protein is CASSSDRNYEQYF. Written as DNA, the CDR3 is TGTGCCAGCAGCTCTGACAGGAACTACGAGCAGTACTTC.